These 15 T cell receptor beta chains were all obtained from the same sample, sequenced in a study of identical twins. TCRdb reprocessed the 5' RACE reads with MiXCR, giving one entry per CDR3 protein. The table has about 240,000 distinct CDR3 sequences, approximately 8% seen once. A further study also used this sample, focusing on yellow fever vaccine responses in identical twins.

Sequencing was done on a sample of CD8+ T cells sorted from blood. The receptors were sampled from a young woman in good health.

The chain is built from TRBV7-6 and TRBJ2-1; D gene ambiguous. This CDR3 region has 11 residues. Trimming stripped 5 bases from V and 5 bases from J, with 4 bases between. CDR1 is SGHVS and CDR2 is FNYEAQ in the germline V gene. CDR3 amino acids: CASSQHNEQFF. The CDR3 nucleotides are TGTGCCAGCAGCCAACACAATGAGCAGTTCTTC.

The rearrangement links TRBV9 to TRBJ2-2, with TRBD1 as a possible D gene (6 bases). Between the trimmed V and J ends, which lost 8 bases and 7 bases, there was a span of 15 bases. The germline gives CDR1 SGDLS, CDR2 YYNGEE. This CDR3 has 13 amino acids. The CDR3 nucleotides are TGTGCCAGTAAGACAGGTCTGAACGGGGAGCTGTTTTTT. It is translated as CASKTGLNGELFF.

This clonotype showed up many times. The chain has TRBV4-1 and TRBJ2-7; D tentatively reads TRBD1 or TRBD2 (5 bases each). Germline loops: CDR1 MGHRA, CDR2 YSYEKL. The V and J ends lost 1 base and 4 bases respectively, with 14 bases between them. The CDR3 is made up of 15 amino acids. Here the CDR3 reads CASSQVGAPGYEQYF. The CDR3 DNA follows: TGCGCCAGCAGCCAAGTCGGGGCCCCCGGGTACGAGCAGTACTTC.

This sequence joins TRBV6-2 or TRBV6-3 and TRBJ1-5; D unclear. The CDR3 totals 15 residues. The germline V gene encodes CDR1 MNHEY and CDR2 SVGEGT. The ends were cut back, 4 bases at V and 1 base at J, with 11 bases in the middle. The CDR3 DNA reads as TGTGCCAGCAGTTTTTGGGCGAACAGCAATCAGCCCCAGCATTTT. It codes for CASSFWANSNQPQHF.

The chain joins TRBV7-9 to TRBJ2-4, with D unresolved. This CDR3 spans 13 amino acids. From germline, CDR1 is SEHNR and CDR2 FQNEAQ (reference sequence). Trimming pared 5 bases from V and 8 bases from J, leaving 13 bases between. CDR3 DNA: TGTGCCAGCAGCCCGCCCCAGGCAGACATTCAGTACTTC. Its translation is CASSPPQADIQYF.

This clonotype was counted a single time. The V call is TRBV7-2, the J call TRBJ2-1; D might be TRBD2 (5 bases). The CDR3 runs 14 residues. The germline V and J ends were trimmed by 5 bases and 11 bases, with 19 bases remaining between them. Germline CDR1 SGHTA, CDR2 FQGNSA. CDR3 in DNA: TGTGCCAGCAGCCACCGACCTAGGACTCGCAAGCAGTTCTTC. Its translation is CASSHRPRTRKQFF. The variable domain in full, completed from reference TRBV7-2 and TRBJ2-1, reads GAGVSQSPSNKVTEKGKDVELRCDPISGHTALYWYRQSLGQGLEFLIYFQGNSAPDKSGLPSDRFSAERTGGSVSTLTIQRTQQEDSAVYLCASSHRPRTRKQFFGPGTRLTVL.

CDR3 nucleotides: TGTGCCAGCAGTTCCGGGGCCAACTTCTACGAGCAGTACTTC. Encoded protein: CASSSGANFYEQYF. The rearrangement uses TRBV27 and TRBJ2-7, with D possibly being TRBD1 or TRBD2 (5 bases each). The CDR3 covers 14 residues. The V end was cut by 4 bases, the J end by 3 bases, with 13 bases between. Looked up from germline, CDR1 is MNHEY and CDR2 is SMNVEV (reference sequence).

V is TRBV12-3 or TRBV12-4 and J is TRBJ1-2; D is possibly TRBD1 (6 bases). This CDR3 spans 15 amino acids. The V end lost 4 bases, the J end lost 8 bases, and 20 bases lay between the germline ends. The CDR3 spells CASSYGVGGAEGYTF. CDR3 bases: TGTGCCAGCAGTTATGGGGTCGGGGGCGCGGAAGGCTACACCTTC.

V gene TRBV2 combines with J gene TRBJ2-3; possibly TRBD2 for D (6 bases). V was cut by 3 bases and J by 3 bases, with 13 bases left in between. The germline V gene encodes CDR1 SNHLY and CDR2 FYNNEI. CDR3 length: 15 amino acids. CDR3 sequence: CASSEEGGVTDTQYF. The CDR3 coding sequence is TGTGCCAGCAGTGAGGAGGGAGGAGTAACAGATACGCAGTATTTT.

This clonotype was recorded a few times. V and J are TRBV2 and TRBJ2-3; D possibly corresponds to TRBD1 (6 bases). Germline-derived CDR1 and CDR2 are SNHLY and FYNNEI. The germline V and J ends were trimmed by 3 bases and 2 bases, with 6 bases remaining between them. The CDR3 totals 13 residues. For the CDR3, the DNA is TGTGCCAGCAGTGAGGGACACACAGATACGCAGTATTTT. Translated: CASSEGHTDTQYF. Looking up the rest from reference TRBV2 and TRBJ2-3 gives the full variable domain: EPEVTQTPSHQVTQMGQEVILRCVPISNHLYFYWYRQILGQKVEFLVSFYNNEISEKSEIFDDQFSVERPDGSNFTLKIRSTKLEDSAMYFCASSEGHTDTQYFGPGTRLTVL.

This clonotype has a handful of counts. This chain links TRBV28 with TRBJ2-7; D unresolved. Germline values: CDR1 MDHEN, CDR2 SYDVKM. The CDR3 contains 14 residues. The V gene lost 8 bases and the J gene lost 4 bases, with 18 bases spanning the gap. The CDR3 sequence: CASHPTLNRYEQYF. CDR3 bases: TGTGCCAGCCACCCGACCTTGAATCGATACGAGCAGTACTTC.

This chain connects TRBV7-9 to TRBJ2-3; no firm D call. Germline lookup yields CDR1 SEHNR and CDR2 FQNEAQ (reference sequence). CDR3 length equals 12 residues. Trimming pared 4 bases from V and 8 bases from J, leaving 10 bases between. CDR3 nucleotide sequence: TGTGCCAGCAGCTCAGATCAGGTTACGCAGTATTTT. Encoded protein: CASSSDQVTQYF.

This clonotype was seen many times. The chain has TRBV27 and TRBJ2-5; 10 bases line up with TRBD2. CDR1 is MNHEY, CDR2 SMNVEV, per germline (reference sequence). J lost 5 bases, V lost 4 bases, and 1 base had no gene match. The CDR3 length is 13 residues. In DNA form, the CDR3 reads TGTGCCAGCAGTTATAGCGGGGGGGAGACCCAGTACTTC. Its protein product is CASSYSGGETQYF.

This clonotype appeared many times. This chain connects TRBV4-1 to TRBJ1-5; TRBD1 matches 8 bases. The CDR3 loop spans 16 amino acids. CDR1 and CDR2 from the germline V gene are MGHRA and YSYEKL. Germline trimming cut 3 bases from V and 4 bases from J; bases unmatched to any gene: 8. The CDR3 DNA sequence: TGCGCCAGCAGCCACGTCGACAGGGGCAGGAATCAGCCCCAGCATTTT. Translating it yields CASSHVDRGRNQPQHF.

This clonotype was seen more than once but under ten times. CDR3 residues: CATSREGLASTDTQYF. CDR3 DNA sequence: TGTGCCACCAGCAGGGAGGGGCTAGCAAGCACAGATACGCAGTATTTT. The V and J genes are TRBV15 and TRBJ2-3, with D maybe TRBD2 (6 bases). V was shortened by 3 bases and J by 0 bases, with 13 bases between the two germline ends. CDR1 is LNHNV and CDR2 is YYDKDF in the germline V gene (reference sequence). The CDR3 consists of 16 residues.